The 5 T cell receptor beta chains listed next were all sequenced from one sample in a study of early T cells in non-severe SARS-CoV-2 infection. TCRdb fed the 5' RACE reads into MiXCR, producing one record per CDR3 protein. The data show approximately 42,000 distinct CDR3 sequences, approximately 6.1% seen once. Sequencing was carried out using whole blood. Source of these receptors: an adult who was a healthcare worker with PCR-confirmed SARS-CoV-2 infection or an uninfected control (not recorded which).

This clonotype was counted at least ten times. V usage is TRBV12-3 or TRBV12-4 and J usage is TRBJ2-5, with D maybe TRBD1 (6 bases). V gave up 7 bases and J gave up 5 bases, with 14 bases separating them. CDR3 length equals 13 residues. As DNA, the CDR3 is TGTGCCAGCACCATATGGCAGGGGGAGACCCAGTACTTC. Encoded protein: CASTIWQGETQYF.

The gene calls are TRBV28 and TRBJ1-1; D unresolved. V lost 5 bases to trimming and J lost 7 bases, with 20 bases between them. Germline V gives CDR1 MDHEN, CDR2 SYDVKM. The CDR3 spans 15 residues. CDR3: CASSLPPALAGEAFF. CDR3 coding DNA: TGTGCCAGCAGTCTACCCCCGGCCCTGGCGGGTGAAGCTTTCTTT.

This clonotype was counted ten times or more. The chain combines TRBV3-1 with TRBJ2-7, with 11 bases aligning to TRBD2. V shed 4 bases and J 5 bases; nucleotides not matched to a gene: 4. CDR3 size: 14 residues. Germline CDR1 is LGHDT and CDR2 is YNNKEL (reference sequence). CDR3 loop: CASSPLAGVNEQYF. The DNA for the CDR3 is TGTGCCAGCAGCCCACTAGCGGGGGTTAACGAGCAGTACTTC.

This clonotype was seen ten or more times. CDR3 nucleotide sequence: TGTGCCAGTTCTAATGGGGGGGCTCGGATATATGGCTACACCTTC. Its translation is CASSNGGARIYGYTF. The rearrangement joins TRBV2 to TRBJ1-2; D is perhaps TRBD1 (6 bases). Germline-derived CDR1 and CDR2 are SNHLY and FYNNEI. The CDR3 covers 15 residues. V was clipped by 9 bases and J by 5 bases, with 22 bases between them.

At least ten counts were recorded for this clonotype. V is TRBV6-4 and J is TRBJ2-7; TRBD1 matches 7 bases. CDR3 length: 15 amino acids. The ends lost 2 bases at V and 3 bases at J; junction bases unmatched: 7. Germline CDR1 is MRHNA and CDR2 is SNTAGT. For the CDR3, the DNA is TGTGCCAGCAGTGACCAGGCAGGGGGACACTACGAGCAGTACTTC. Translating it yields CASSDQAGGHYEQYF.